A selection of T cell receptor beta chains follows, all from one sample in a study of human T cells and chemical hapten exposure. TCRdb ran MiXCR on the RACE reads and lists one entry per CDR3 protein. This table holds over 85,000 distinct CDR3 sequences, about a tenth found once. Specimen: whole blood, collected in connection with sensitization to the hapten diphenylcyclopropenone (DPC). Every receptor here comes from a woman aged 55-69 years with alopecia areata. Some clones in this sample may be carry-over from other donors' samples. CDR3s include the opening cysteine and the closing phenylalanine or tryptophan. D genes are given only for firm matches. Expanded clones are given a class, and other clones once, few, many or no size at all.

J: TRBJ2-2
D: TRBD2
size: once
V: TRBV30
length: 14
DNA: TGTGCCTGGAGGGGACTAGCAGACACCGGGGAGCTGTTTTTT
CDR3: CAWRGLADTGELFF

J: TRBJ2-1
D: .
size: many
V: TRBV24-1
length: 14
DNA: TGTGCCACCAGTGATCGGACCGGTAGTCATGAGCAGTTCTTC
CDR3: CATSDRTGSHEQFF

J: TRBJ2-7
D: .
size: many
V: TRBV9
length: 15
DNA: TGTGCCAGCAGCGTACAGGGGACATTCTCCTACGAGCAGTACTTC
CDR3: CASSVQGTFSYEQYF

J: TRBJ2-4
D: .
size: many
V: TRBV12-3/TRBV12-4
length: 13
DNA: TGTGCCAGCAGTGGGGAAGGCAAAAACATTCAGTACTTC
CDR3: CASSGEGKNIQYF

J: TRBJ2-3
D: .
size: few
V: TRBV29-1
length: 12
DNA: TGCAGCGCCGGCTCACACACAGATACGCAGTATTTT
CDR3: CSAGSHTDTQYF

J: TRBJ1-1
D: .
size: .
V: TRBV7-8
length: 11
DNA: TGTGCCAGCGGGGAAAACACTGAAGCTTTCTTT
CDR3: CASGENTEAFF

J: TRBJ2-1
D: .
size: .
V: TRBV12-3/TRBV12-4
length: 14
DNA: TGTGCCAGCAGTTTTAGTCAGGCCCGCAGTGAGCAGTTCTTC
CDR3: CASSFSQARSEQFF

J: TRBJ1-6
D: .
size: few
V: TRBV20-1
length: 15
DNA: TGCAGTGCTAGGTTATACCTTCCCTCTAATTCACCCCTCCACTTT
CDR3: CSARLYLPSNSPLHF

J: TRBJ1-1
D: .
size: few
V: TRBV29-1
length: 12
DNA: TGCAGCGTTGGCAGGCGTACCACTGAAGCTTTCTTT
CDR3: CSVGRRTTEAFF

J: TRBJ1-4
D: .
size: .
V: TRBV7-9
length: 12
DNA: TGTGCCAGCAGCGCGGGGGGTGAAAAACTGTTTTTT
CDR3: CASSAGGEKLFF

J: TRBJ2-5
D: .
size: .
V: TRBV6-6
length: 16
DNA: TGTGCCAGCAGTTACTCATTTCTGTGGCGGCAAGAGACCCAGTACTTC
CDR3: CASSYSFLWRQETQYF

J: TRBJ2-7
D: .
size: .
V: TRBV15
length: 13
DNA: TGTGCCACCAGCCCCCGAGGACGCCACGAGCAGTACTTC
CDR3: CATSPRGRHEQYF

J: TRBJ1-2
D: .
size: few
V: TRBV4-2
length: 17
DNA: TGTGCCAGCAGCCAACAAGGACGATCGCCGGGCCCCTATGGCTACACCTTC
CDR3: CASSQQGRSPGPYGYTF

J: TRBJ1-4
D: TRBD1
size: .
V: TRBV5-1
length: 15
DNA: TGCGCCAGCAGCTTGGAAGGACAGGGTAATGAAAAACTGTTTTTT
CDR3: CASSLEGQGNEKLFF

J: TRBJ2-3
D: TRBD2
size: .
V: TRBV30
length: 14
DNA: TGTGCCTGGAGTACTAGCGGGGGGCTAGATACGCAGTATTTT
CDR3: CAWSTSGGLDTQYF

J: TRBJ2-3
D: TRBD2
size: .
V: TRBV3-1
length: 16
DNA: TGTGCCAGCAGCCTAGGGACTAGCGGGGCACAGAATACGCAGTATTTT
CDR3: CASSLGTSGAQNTQYF

J: TRBJ2-1
D: TRBD2
size: few
V: TRBV25-1
length: 15
DNA: TGTGCCAGCACCGGCGGGCTAGCGGGGGTTAATGAGCAGTTCTTC
CDR3: CASTGGLAGVNEQFF

J: TRBJ2-3
D: .
size: .
V: TRBV10-3
length: 13
DNA: TGTGCCATCAACGACGGGGGTCCGGATACGCAGTATTTT
CDR3: CAINDGGPDTQYF

J: TRBJ1-2
D: .
size: few
V: TRBV6-4
length: 14
DNA: TGTGCCAGCAGTATGTACAGGGCTTCCTATGGCTACACCTTC
CDR3: CASSMYRASYGYTF

J: TRBJ2-7
D: .
size: many
V: TRBV10-3
length: 16
DNA: TGTGCCATCAGTGACCGTCTGGGACATCTCGCCTACGAGCAGTACTTC
CDR3: CAISDRLGHLAYEQYF

J: TRBJ2-1
D: TRBD1
size: .
V: TRBV18
length: 16
DNA: TGTGCCAGCTCAACTTCGACCGCGACAGGGTACAATGAGCAGTTCTTC
CDR3: CASSTSTATGYNEQFF

J: TRBJ1-1
D: TRBD1
size: few
V: TRBV5-1
length: 15
DNA: TGCGCCAGCAGCACGGCCGGGACAGGGGGGACTGAAGCTTTCTTT
CDR3: CASSTAGTGGTEAFF

J: TRBJ1-1
D: TRBD1
size: .
V: TRBV7-2
length: 17
DNA: TGTGCCAGCAGCCGACGACAGGGGGCGGTTTGGGTCACTGAAGCTTTCTTT
CDR3: CASSRRQGAVWVTEAFF

J: TRBJ1-1
D: .
size: few
V: TRBV11-2
length: 14
DNA: TGTGCCAGCAGCTTAAGGACGGCCCACGCTGAAGCTTTCTTT
CDR3: CASSLRTAHAEAFF

J: TRBJ2-3
D: TRBD1
size: many
V: TRBV12-3/TRBV12-4
length: 19
DNA: TGTGCCAGCAGACCCCCTGGCCTTAAGGGACAGAGAGACACAGATACGCAGTATTTT
CDR3: CASRPPGLKGQRDTDTQYF

J: TRBJ2-1
D: .
size: few
V: TRBV6-1
length: 14
DNA: TGTGCCAGCAGTGGAGGTCAGGGGTACAATGAGCAGTTCTTC
CDR3: CASSGGQGYNEQFF

J: TRBJ1-2
D: .
size: few
V: TRBV12-3/TRBV12-4
length: 14
DNA: TGTGCCAGCAGTCATCCTTGGACGGTCTATGGCTACACCTTC
CDR3: CASSHPWTVYGYTF

J: TRBJ2-1
D: TRBD2
size: .
V: TRBV24-1
length: 17
DNA: TGTGCCACCAGTGACGGGACTAGCGGGCTTTACGACAATGAGCAGTTCTTC
CDR3: CATSDGTSGLYDNEQFF

J: TRBJ2-6
D: .
size: .
V: TRBV28
length: 15
DNA: TGTGCCAGCAGTTTTTACGGGAACGGGGCCAACGTCCTGACTTTC
CDR3: CASSFYGNGANVLTF

J: TRBJ1-5
D: .
size: .
V: TRBV20-1
length: 14
DNA: TGCAGTGCCCGAAGGGCAGGTGGCAATCAGCCCCAGCATTTT
CDR3: CSARRAGGNQPQHF

J: TRBJ1-6
D: .
size: many
V: TRBV5-1
length: 16
DNA: TGCGCCAGCAGTACGTTTATGTCAGGGGCCCTCTCACCCCTCCACTTT
CDR3: CASSTFMSGALSPLHF

J: TRBJ1-1
D: .
size: .
V: TRBV11-2
length: 13
DNA: TGTGCCAGCAGCACGCAAACCATCGATGTGGCTTTCTTT
CDR3: CASSTQTIDVAFF

J: TRBJ2-5
D: TRBD2
size: .
V: TRBV20-1
length: 15
DNA: TGCAGTGCTGGGAATCCTACTAGCGGGGAAGAGACCCAGTACTTC
CDR3: CSAGNPTSGEETQYF

J: TRBJ2-3
D: .
size: many
V: TRBV10-2
length: 14
DNA: TGCGCCAGCGCCAGAACTAGTCTCACAGATACGCAGTATTTT
CDR3: CASARTSLTDTQYF

J: TRBJ2-1
D: .
size: many
V: TRBV9
length: 15
DNA: TGTGCCAGCAGCCCCCGAGGAGGGGTCAACAATGAGCAGTTCTTC
CDR3: CASSPRGGVNNEQFF

J: TRBJ1-2
D: .
size: many
V: TRBV7-2
length: 14
DNA: TGTGCCAGCAGCTCCAAAACAGGAATCTATGGCTACACCTTC
CDR3: CASSSKTGIYGYTF

J: TRBJ2-7
D: TRBD1
size: many
V: TRBV6-2/TRBV6-3
length: 17
DNA: TGTGCCAGCAGAGAGAGACCAGGGGGACCCACAACCTACGAGCAGTACTTC
CDR3: CASRERPGGPTTYEQYF